These 8 T cell receptor beta chains were all obtained from the same sample, sequenced in a study of T-cell reconstitution after alpha-beta-depleted transplantation in children. Preparing the TCRbeta library involved the use of unique molecular identifiers. TCRdb re-analysed the PCR reads in MiXCR, keeping a single row per CDR3 protein. This sample has about 310,000 distinct CDR3 sequences, with approximately 20% found just once. Specimen: PBMCs, mostly from graft donor cells, collected 180 days after TCRalphabeta/CD19-depleted stem cell transplant. The receptors were sampled from a male patient between 10 and 17 years old who had a stem cell transplant for acute lymphoblastic leukemia, so the T cells may come from the graft donor.

Ten or more counts support this clonotype. The chain combines TRBV6-2 or TRBV6-3 with TRBJ1-1; tentatively, D is TRBD1 (5 bases). CDR3 length equals 15 residues. Per germline, CDR1 MNHEY and CDR2 SVGEGT. The ends were cut back, 6 bases at V and 1 base at J, with 15 bases in the middle. CDR3 amino acids: CASSLNQGRNTEAFF. The CDR3 DNA is TGTGCCAGCAGCCTAAACCAGGGCCGGAACACTGAAGCTTTCTTT.

This sequence joins TRBV7-7 and TRBJ2-1; 8 nucleotides line up with TRBD1. CDR3 length: 15 amino acids. The J segment lost 6 bases and the V segment lost 5 bases, leaving 9 bases of the junction unmatched. The germline CDR1 and CDR2 sequences are SSHAT and FNYEAQ (reference sequence). CDR3 DNA sequence: TGTGCCAGCAGCACAACCCAACAGGGGGGCAATGAGCAGTTCTTC. Residues: CASSTTQQGGNEQFF.

This clonotype was observed a handful of times. The rearrangement joins TRBV12-3 or TRBV12-4 to TRBJ1-5, with 9 bases that match TRBD1. Losses at the gene ends were 3 bases for V and 6 bases for J; bases not matched to a gene: 12. The CDR3 extends over 17 amino acids. CDR3 DNA sequence: TGTGCCAGCAGTTTGGGGCGCGACAGGGGGTTAACTCAGCCCCAGCATTTT. This translates into CASSLGRDRGLTQPQHF.

The table lists this clonotype with many counts. The chain couples TRBV7-6 to TRBJ2-7; D perhaps matches TRBD2 (6 bases). CDR3 length: 13 residues. The germline V gene has CDR1 SGHVS and CDR2 FNYEAQ. Trimming took 6 bases from V and 7 from J, leaving 16 bases between them. CDR3 DNA sequence: TGTGCCAGCAGTATGGTTCGACTAGGGGAGCAGTACTTC. Protein sequence: CASSMVRLGEQYF.

The chain is built from TRBV7-6 and TRBJ1-4; D may be TRBD1 (5 bases). V lost 4 bases and J 1 base, leaving 10 bases between the germline ends. Looked up from germline, CDR1 is SGHVS and CDR2 is FNYEAQ. CDR3 length: 15 amino acids. CDR3 in amino acids: CASSSQGGTNEKLFF. DNA of the CDR3: TGTGCCAGCAGCTCGCAGGGAGGAACTAATGAAAAACTGTTTTTT.

The chain joins TRBV5-1 to TRBJ2-3; 7 bases fit TRBD2. There are 15 residues in the CDR3. The J segment lost 6 bases and the V segment lost 4 bases, leaving 11 bases of the junction unmatched. The V gene's germline CDR1 is SGHRS and CDR2 YFSETQ. This chain's CDR3 is CASSIGLGSTDTQYF. The CDR3 DNA reads TGCGCCAGCAGCATTGGACTAGGAAGTACGGATACGCAGTATTTT.

This clonotype was detected ten times or more. The J gene is TRBJ2-3, the V gene TRBV7-7, with 9 bases fitting TRBD1. The CDR3 length is 14 residues. With 5 bases clipped from V and 2 bases from J, the junction kept 2 bases outside the gene matches. Per the germline V gene, CDR1 is SSHAT and CDR2 is FNYEAQ (reference sequence). DNA for the CDR3: TGTGCCAGCAGCCAACAGGGGGCCACAGATACGCAGTATTTT. It encodes CASSQQGATDTQYF. Supplemented by reference TRBV7-7 and TRBJ2-3, the full variable domain reads GAGVSQSPRYKVTKRGQDVTLRCDPISSHATLYWYQQALGQGPEFLTYFNYEAQPDKSGLPSDRFSAERPEGSISTLTIQRTEQRDSAMYRCASSQQGATDTQYFGPGTRLTVL.

V and J are TRBV6-2 or TRBV6-3 and TRBJ2-7, with 13 bases aligning to TRBD2. CDR3 length equals 17 residues. CDR1 MNHEY and CDR2 SVGEGT come from the germline V gene. With 0 bases clipped from V and 5 bases from J, the junction kept 7 bases outside the gene matches. CDR3 sequence: CASSYSGTSGVRDEQYF. In DNA, the CDR3 is TGTGCCAGCAGTTACTCTGGGACTAGCGGGGTTCGGGACGAGCAGTACTTC.